The text below deals with one T cell receptor (beta chain). Its antigen is still unknown. This record comes from a study of shared clonotypes between healthy human individuals. Overall study context: CD8 memory received one plate per donor, CD8 naive two, CD4 memory three and CD4 naive three.

Trimming left V 2 bases short and J 2 bases short, with 9 bases between. The CDR3 length is 14 residues. Per germline, CDR1 SNHLY and CDR2 FYNNEI. The assay was immunoSEQ multiplex PCR, and TCRdb's table has in-frame clones only and misses some. The top ten clones hold approximately 0.45% of a sample with some 1.5 million clones, around 98% of them seen once. Findings of the study overall: Clonotypes shared by all four donors outscored non-shared clonotypes in generation probability. Sorted-subset sequencing, rarefaction showed, was incomplete despite large depth. An expected dependence of interdonor clonotype sharing on sequencing depth was noted.

The sample comprised naive CD4+ T cells sorted from blood. The subset here: CD45RA+ positively selected. The sequence derives from a man under 40 in good health. V gene TRBV2 combines with J gene TRBJ1-2; D gene ambiguous. The DNA for the CDR3 is TGTGCCAGCAGTGAACACGGTCAGAACTATGGCTACACCTTC. It encodes CASSEHGQNYGYTF.